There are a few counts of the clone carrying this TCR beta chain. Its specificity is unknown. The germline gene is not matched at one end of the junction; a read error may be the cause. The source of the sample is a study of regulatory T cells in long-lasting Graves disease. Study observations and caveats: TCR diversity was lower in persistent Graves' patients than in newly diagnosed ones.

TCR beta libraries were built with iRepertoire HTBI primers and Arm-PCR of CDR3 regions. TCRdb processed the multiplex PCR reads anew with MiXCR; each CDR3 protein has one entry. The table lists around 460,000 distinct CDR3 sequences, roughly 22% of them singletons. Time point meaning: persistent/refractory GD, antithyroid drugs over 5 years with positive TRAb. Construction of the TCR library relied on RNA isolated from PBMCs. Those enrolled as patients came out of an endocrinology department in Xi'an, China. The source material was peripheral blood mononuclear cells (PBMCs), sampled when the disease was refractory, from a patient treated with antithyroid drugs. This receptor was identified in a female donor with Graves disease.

The CDR3, as DNA: TGTGCCACCAGCAGAGGGGACAGGGGGGATGAAAAACTGGTTTTT. Translation gives CATSRGDRGDEKLVF. This sequence joins TRBV15 and TRBJ1-4; TRBD1 agrees at 11 bases. Germline V gene data show CDR1 as LNHNV and CDR2 as YYDKDF (reference sequence). The length of the CDR3 is 15 residues.